Listed below are T cell receptor beta chains from one sample, sequenced in a study of blood T cells in healthy people across ages. TCRdb re-called the 5' RACE reads with MiXCR, one entry per CDR3 protein. Among 1.5 million to 2 million distinct CDR3 sequences listed, about 30% were seen once. Sequencing used blood. These receptors all come from a woman aged 30 to 39 in good health. CDR3s leave out the opening cysteine and the closing phenylalanine or tryptophan. Fields, in order: clone size, V gene, CDR3 protein. Some rows have no size entry. The others give once, few or many, or a class for an expanded clone.

clone size: .; V gene: TRBV11-2; CDR3 protein: ASSPRRTSGGEQF
clone size: .; V gene: TRBV7-9; CDR3 protein: ATSPAGLSYEQY
clone size: .; V gene: TRBV9; CDR3 protein: ASSVSAGNTGELF
clone size: .; V gene: TRBV7-3; CDR3 protein: ASKIAESTDTQY
clone size: few; V gene: TRBV28; CDR3 protein: ASSLTTEGSDTQY
clone size: .; V gene: TRBV4-3; CDR3 protein: ASSRDRGVHEQF
clone size: many; V gene: TRBV5-5; CDR3 protein: ASSLVAGPNSPLH
clone size: few; V gene: TRBV3-1; CDR3 protein: ASSQEAVADTQY
clone size: few; V gene: TRBV5-1; CDR3 protein: ASREDTSGPQETQY
clone size: many; V gene: TRBV6-6; CDR3 protein: ASEGAIYNEQF
clone size: .; V gene: TRBV3-1; CDR3 protein: ASSPGGRKLYGYT
clone size: few; V gene: TRBV5-1; CDR3 protein: ASSSSGSPSGANVLT
clone size: few; V gene: TRBV7-2; CDR3 protein: ASSPEY
clone size: few; V gene: TRBV5-1; CDR3 protein: ASSLGTIRAQF
clone size: many; V gene: TRBV5-4; CDR3 protein: ASTNLGRESSYEQY
clone size: .; V gene: TRBV15; CDR3 protein: ATSRDFRDTEAF
clone size: .; V gene: TRBV20-1; CDR3 protein: SASAEGETEAF
clone size: few; V gene: TRBV20-1; CDR3 protein: SAPGAVNTEAF
clone size: .; V gene: TRBV20-1; CDR3 protein: SAASGGVGGEQF
clone size: few; V gene: TRBV20-1; CDR3 protein: SARDGTSGADTQY
clone size: many; V gene: TRBV30; CDR3 protein: AWSGDSGANVLT
clone size: many; V gene: TRBV25-1; CDR3 protein: ASSEGTFGLYEQY
clone size: .; V gene: TRBV20-1; CDR3 protein: SARGGAAGDTQY
clone size: few; V gene: TRBV5-1; CDR3 protein: ASSRPEGTLGGNEQY
clone size: .; V gene: TRBV9; CDR3 protein: ASSVATGSRGQNIQY
clone size: .; V gene: TRBV9; CDR3 protein: ANSLGRDQETQY
clone size: .; V gene: TRBV7-9; CDR3 protein: ASSPTASSGEQY
clone size: .; V gene: TRBV5-1; CDR3 protein: ASSLAGSGISYEQY
clone size: many; V gene: TRBV7-2; CDR3 protein: ASSFGQNYEQY
clone size: many; V gene: TRBV6-1; CDR3 protein: ASSETSEETQY
clone size: .; V gene: TRBV29-1; CDR3 protein: SGYRDRGRYTGELF
clone size: few; V gene: TRBV5-1; CDR3 protein: ASSSLAGATTDTQY
clone size: .; V gene: TRBV28; CDR3 protein: ASSARTGGFSPLH
clone size: few; V gene: TRBV18; CDR3 protein: ASSGATIAKNIQY
clone size: .; V gene: TRBV28; CDR3 protein: ASTRPLQGSSEQF
clone size: many; V gene: TRBV5-1; CDR3 protein: ASSLGPNQPQH
clone size: .; V gene: TRBV20-1; CDR3 protein: SAPQQGTYEQY
clone size: .; V gene: TRBV9; CDR3 protein: ASSLRGGPLLDEQF
clone size: many; V gene: TRBV7-9; CDR3 protein: ASSRLGSGDEQY
clone size: .; V gene: TRBV2; CDR3 protein: ASERDRGREQY
clone size: many; V gene: TRBV29-1; CDR3 protein: SVDQSSGTRIQETQY
clone size: .; V gene: TRBV20-1; CDR3 protein: SARGAGRLDQPQH
clone size: .; V gene: TRBV29-1; CDR3 protein: SAYRGEGTEAF
clone size: many; V gene: TRBV5-4; CDR3 protein: ASSLDTGTTTQY
clone size: few; V gene: TRBV12-3/TRBV12-4; CDR3 protein: ASSSRHFEQY
clone size: .; V gene: TRBV7-9; CDR3 protein: AGTTGAYNEQF
clone size: many; V gene: TRBV2; CDR3 protein: ASSQMGADTQY